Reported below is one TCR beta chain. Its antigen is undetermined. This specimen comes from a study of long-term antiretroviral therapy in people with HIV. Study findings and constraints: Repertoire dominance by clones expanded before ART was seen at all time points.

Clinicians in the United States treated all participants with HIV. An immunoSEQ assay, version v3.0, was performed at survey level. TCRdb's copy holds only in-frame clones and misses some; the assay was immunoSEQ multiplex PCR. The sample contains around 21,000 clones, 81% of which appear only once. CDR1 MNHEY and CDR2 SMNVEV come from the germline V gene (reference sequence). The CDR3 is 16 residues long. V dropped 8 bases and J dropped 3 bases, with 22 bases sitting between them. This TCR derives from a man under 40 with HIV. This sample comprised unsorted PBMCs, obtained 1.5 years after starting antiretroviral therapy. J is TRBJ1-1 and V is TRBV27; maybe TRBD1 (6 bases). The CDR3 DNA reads TGTGCCAGCGGGGAGGGGTTATTACAGGGATACACTGAAGCTTTCTTT. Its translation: CASGEGLLQGYTEAFF.